A selection of T cell receptor beta chains follows, all from one sample in a study of blood T cell repertoires in COVID-19. Only in-frame clones appear in the TCRdb table, and some are missing; sequencing was by immunoSEQ multiplex PCR. This sample has over 100,000 clones, with roughly three quarters found just once. The sample consisted of peripheral blood. These receptors were collected from a woman in her seventies with acute or convalescent COVID-19. The CDR3 runs from the conserved cysteine through the conserved F or W.

cdr3_aa,v_call,j_call
CASSLRGERPSYEQYF,TRBV11-2,TRBJ2-7
CASSATGIYGYTF,TRBV7-8,TRBJ1-2
CATSRVGGEQFF,TRBV24-1,TRBJ2-1
CASSLDLLNTEAFF,TRBV7-9,TRBJ1-1
CASSQESLADTYEQYF,TRBV4-1,TRBJ2-7
CAISSGGGADTEAFF,TRBV10-3,TRBJ1-1
CASSVGIRGRSYEQYF,TRBV9,TRBJ2-7
CASSPPGADTYEQYF,TRBV6-6,TRBJ2-7
CAWSVQVAGGYTF,TRBV30,TRBJ1-2
CASSGDRGREETQYF,TRBV25-1,TRBJ2-5
CASSLVTAGNTIYF,TRBV7-2,TRBJ1-3